This passage covers 5 T cell receptor beta chains from one sample sequenced in a study of CD8 T cells in ankylosing spondylitis. TCRdb passed the 5' RACE reads through MiXCR, listing each CDR3 protein once. The table includes some 220,000 distinct CDR3 sequences, approximately 7.3% detected once. The antigens for these receptors are not known. Study-wide points: Seemingly characteristic of ankylosing spondylitis blood was a TCR beta motif consisting of about 8 highly homologous variants.

Material for sequencing was blood, either unsorted or a sorted T cell fraction (not recorded which). Receptor source: a male donor with ankylosing spondylitis.

V is TRBV7-9 and J is TRBJ2-7, with TRBD1 matching 11 bases. The CDR3 length is 15 residues. Germline values: CDR1 SEHNR, CDR2 FQNEAQ (reference sequence). Trimming cost V 5 bases and J 3 bases; bases outside gene matches: 6. The CDR3 reads CASSPGQGALYEQYF. The CDR3 DNA sequence: TGTGCCAGCAGCCCCGGACAGGGGGCACTCTACGAGCAGTACTTC. The entire variable domain, with the rest obtained from reference TRBV7-9 and TRBJ2-7, is as follows: DTGVSQNPRHKITKRGQNVTFRCDPISEHNRLYWYRQTLGQGPEFLTYFQNEAQLEKSRLLSDRFSAERPKGSFSTLEIQRTEQGDSAMYLCASSPGQGALYEQYFGPGTRLTVT.

This clonotype was recorded at least ten times. The V and J genes are TRBV20-1 and TRBJ1-2; D is perhaps TRBD1 (5 bases). The CDR3 runs 14 residues. Germline lookup yields CDR1 DFQATT and CDR2 SNEGSKA (reference sequence). The V end was cut by 5 bases, the J end by 4 bases, with 17 bases between. Here the CDR3 reads CSARDLLEGYGYTF. The CDR3 nucleotides are TGCAGTGCTCGGGACCTCCTGGAGGGCTATGGCTACACCTTC.

At least ten counts were recorded for this clonotype. The chain carries TRBV27 and TRBJ2-1; TRBD2 matches 9 bases. The CDR3 totals 13 residues. Losses at the gene ends were 7 bases for V and 7 bases for J; bases not matched to a gene: 5. Germline V gene data show CDR1 as MNHEY and CDR2 as SMNVEV (reference sequence). The CDR3 loop is CASTSGIRNEQFF. CDR3 in DNA: TGTGCCAGCACTAGCGGGATTAGAAATGAGCAGTTCTTC.

This clonotype showed up many times. The J gene is TRBJ2-3, the V gene TRBV7-9; D might be TRBD1 (6 bases). CDR1 SEHNR and CDR2 FQNEAQ come from the germline V gene (reference sequence). The CDR3 covers 14 residues. The ends were cut back, 6 bases at V and 9 bases at J, with 19 bases in the middle. CDR3 sequence reads: CASSPQGRYGTQYF. The CDR3 region has the DNA TGTGCCAGCAGTCCCCAGGGGAGATACGGGACGCAGTATTTT.

The gene calls are TRBV18 and TRBJ2-3, with 10 bases lining up with TRBD2. This CDR3 has 16 residues. V gave up 0 bases and J gave up 0 bases; unmatched junction bases: 0. Germline CDR1 is KGHSH and CDR2 is LQKENI. CDR3 protein: CASSPPSGGSTDTQYF. The DNA for the CDR3 is TGTGCCAGCTCACCACCTAGCGGGGGGAGCACAGATACGCAGTATTTT.